This T cell receptor (beta chain) was found in a study of blood T cell repertoires in COVID-19. At the level of the study: Sources were T cells, B-cell-depleted T cells, or PBMCs; the material itself was cDNA or gDNA.

Two negative PCRs, clearance, or symptom resolution characterized the recovered Cohort 3 donors. Profiling relied on immunoSEQ multiplex PCR, and the TCRdb table lists in-frame clones only, not all of them. The data contain approximately 290,000 clones, approximately 90% of them singletons. The sequence came from a woman in her 30s who had recovered from COVID-19. Input material: PBMCs or T cells enriched from blood (not recorded which).

CDR3 in DNA: TGTGCCAGCAGATTTAGCGGGAGAGGCACCGGGGAGCTGTTTTTT. Encoded protein: CASRFSGRGTGELFF. This chain links TRBV28 with TRBJ2-2; TRBD2 agrees at 9 bases. From germline, CDR1 is MDHEN and CDR2 SYDVKM. With V trimmed by 6 bases and J by 4 bases, 6 bases remained unmatched. The CDR3 spans 15 residues. Drawing the rest from reference TRBV28 and TRBJ2-2, the complete variable domain is DVKVTQSSRYLVKRTGEKVFLECVQDMDHENMFWYRQDPGLGLRLIYFSYDVKMKEKGDIPEGYSVSREKKERFSLILESASTNQTSMYLCASRFSGRGTGELFFGEGSRLTVL.